This T cell receptor beta chain stems from a study of shared clonotypes between healthy human individuals. Study-wide results and caveats: Naive subsets generally had larger estimated richness than memory subsets.

The authors ran the assay at deep level. Assay used: immunoSEQ multiplex PCR; TCRdb lists only in-frame clones, some missing. The sample includes roughly 2.2 million clones, just over 90% of them seen just once. Trimming removed 2 bases at V and 2 bases at J, with 0 bases between. Looked up from germline, CDR1 is MNHEY and CDR2 is SMNVEV (reference sequence). CDR3 length equals 12 residues. HIV-negative, healthy adults without recent acute infections or vaccinations were the donors. Negatively enriched CD4+ T cells were divided by CD45RA into naive and memory. Remarks on this clone: What it binds is unknown. Different DNA sequences within this sample yield the same CDR3.

The source of this sequence is a man aged 18-30 years in good health. Some clones in this sample may be carry-over from other donors' samples. The sequenced sample was naive CD4+ T cells from PBMCs. Subset indicated: CD45RA+ positively selected. The chain recombines TRBV27 with TRBJ2-2; D gene unclear. In nucleotides, the CDR3 is TGTGCCAGCAGTTTAAACACCGGGGAGCTGTTTTTT. It yields the protein CASSLNTGELFF.